This entry features one TCR beta chain sequence. Its antigen is as yet unknown. One end of the junction fails to match germline, which may point to a read error. The data originate from a study of human T cells and chemical hapten exposure. The CDR3 spans 14 residues. Germline CDR1 is SGHRS and CDR2 is YFSETQ. Each CDR3 protein is one row after TCRdb ran MiXCR on the RACE reads. The sample consists of 80,000 to 95,000 distinct CDR3 sequences, roughly 11% of them appearing once. Study-wide points: There was alopecia in the donors, so their immune response may differ from that of healthy people.

Time point here: patch test 2, 6 weeks after DPC sensitization. Treatment described: therapeutic diphenylcyclopropenone sensitization with weekly scalp DPC. The chain carries TRBV5-1 and TRBJ2-5; D might be TRBD2 (5 bases). This receptor was obtained from a man aged 35 to 55 with alopecia areata. Some clones in this sample may be carry-over from other donors' samples. Sequencing used whole blood, obtained in connection with sensitization to the hapten diphenylcyclopropenone (DPC). The CDR3 region has the DNA TGCGACAGCAGCTTGGAGGATGGGTGCGAGACCCAGTACTTC. It encodes CDSSLEDGCETQYF.